This T cell receptor (beta chain) was retrieved from a study of cytomegalovirus exposure and HLA in healthy donors. PCR involved 60 Vbeta and 13 Jbeta primers. Only in-frame clones appear in the TCRdb table, and some are missing; sequencing was by immunoSEQ multiplex PCR. Among under 65,000 clones listed, roughly four fifths were seen once. Concerning this clone itself: Its antigen is as yet unknown.

The CDR3 runs to 16 residues. CDR1 MNHNS and CDR2 SASEGT come from the germline V gene. The V gene end was trimmed by 2 bases and the J gene end by 5 bases; junction bases not matched to a gene: 9. Healthy bone marrow donors formed the donor group. General observations from the study: The authors later found HLA-associated TCR beta chains more clonally expanded than equally common others. It emerged from a later analysis that several of the most significant clusters appeared to be linked to common viral pathogens.

The sequenced material came from PBMCs. The receptor was derived from a man aged 45-65 years in good health and CMV-seronegative. The chain carries TRBV6-1 and TRBJ2-5; 9 nucleotides agree with TRBD1. The CDR3 region is CASSELPGQGSETQYF. CDR3 bases: TGTGCCAGCAGTGAACTCCCCGGACAGGGGTCGGAGACCCAGTACTTC.